This T cell receptor (beta chain) was sequenced for a study of blood T cells in healthy people across ages. Study results and limitations: The unsorted PBMCs prevented any conclusive comparison of naive versus antigen-experienced cells.

As to this clonotype: Its antigen is still unknown.

A second PCR, run for roughly 7 to 11 cycles, used a sample-barcoded 5' primer plus a J-beta primer mix. Using its own MiXCR run on the 5' RACE reads, TCRdb lists one record per CDR3 protein. The repertoire holds more than 650,000 distinct CDR3 sequences, with around a quarter as singletons. The same data also contributed to another study, on T cells of mothers and their children. That publication notes: Sequencing returned over 8 million TCR beta CDR3 reads per mother and around 3 million per child.

The TCR was taken from a boy between 5 and 17 years old in good health. Material for sequencing was blood.

The CDR3 loop reads CASSGRDRGSYGYTF. The CDR3 DNA follows: TGTGCCAGCAGCGGCCGGGACAGGGGCTCCTATGGCTACACCTTC. The J gene is TRBJ1-2, the V gene TRBV7-9; TRBD1 matches at 10 bases. Per germline, CDR1 SEHNR and CDR2 FQNEAQ (reference sequence). Losses at the gene ends were 5 bases for V and 4 bases for J; bases not matched to a gene: 7. This CDR3 has 15 amino acids. The whole variable domain, filled in from reference TRBV7-9 and TRBJ1-2, reads DTGVSQNPRHKITKRGQNVTFRCDPISEHNRLYWYRQTLGQGPEFLTYFQNEAQLEKSRLLSDRFSAERPKGSFSTLEIQRTEQGDSAMYLCASSGRDRGSYGYTFGSGTRLTVV.